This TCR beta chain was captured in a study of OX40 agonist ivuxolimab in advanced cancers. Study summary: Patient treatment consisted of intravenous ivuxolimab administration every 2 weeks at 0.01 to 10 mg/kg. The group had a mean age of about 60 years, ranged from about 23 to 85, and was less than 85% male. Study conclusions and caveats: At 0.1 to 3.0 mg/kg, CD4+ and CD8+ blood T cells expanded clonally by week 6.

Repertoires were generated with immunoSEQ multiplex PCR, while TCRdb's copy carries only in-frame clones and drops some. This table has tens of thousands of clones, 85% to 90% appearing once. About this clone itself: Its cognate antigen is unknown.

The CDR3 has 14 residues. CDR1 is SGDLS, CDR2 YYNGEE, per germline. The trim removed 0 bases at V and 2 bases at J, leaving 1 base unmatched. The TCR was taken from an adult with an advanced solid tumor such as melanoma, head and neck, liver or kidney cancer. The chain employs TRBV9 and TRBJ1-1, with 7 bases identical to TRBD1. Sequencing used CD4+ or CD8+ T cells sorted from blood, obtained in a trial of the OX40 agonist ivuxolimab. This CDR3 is CASSVVGGNTEAFF. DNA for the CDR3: TGTGCCAGCAGCGTAGTAGGGGGCAACACTGAAGCTTTCTTT.